This TCR beta chain stems from a study of Ad26.COV2.S vaccination and SARS-CoV-2 variants. About the research overall: Once, or twice with 56 days between doses, Ad26.COV2.S was given intramuscularly.

This clone was seen a few times. What it binds is unknown. V gave up 4 bases and J gave up 0 bases, with 9 bases separating them. Germline V gene sequence: CDR1 LGHDT, CDR2 YNNKEL (reference sequence). The CDR3 contains 14 residues. Study-level findings and limits: It was reported that spike-specific CD8+ and CD4+ T cell responses were substantially broad after vaccination. For non-spike TCRs, breadth in vaccine recipients resembled that in placebo recipients.

Treatment in this sample: some 19 received Ad26.COV2.S at low or high dose, single or two shots; roughly five received placebo; per-sample allocation not given. Vaccine and placebo recipients were sampled on day 63 after the first injection. Some clones are missing from TCRdb's copy, which holds only in-frame ones; the method was immunoSEQ multiplex PCR. The sample has approximately 350,000 clones; about nine tenths are singletons. The clonotype originates from a person aged 18-60 years who received the Ad26.COV2.S COVID-19 vaccine or a placebo. The rearrangement joins TRBV3-1 (or the pseudogene TRBV3-2) to TRBJ1-1; D is uncertain. The specimen was peripheral blood, collected in a trial of Ad26.COV2.S vaccine versus placebo. CDR3 bases: TGTGCCAGCAGCCTCTACTCGGTGAACACTGAAGCTTTCTTT. Amino acids: CASSLYSVNTEAFF.